This TCR beta chain was observed in a study of beta chain features in type 1 diabetes. CDR1 and CDR2 (germline): SQVTM, ANQGSEA. The length of the CDR3 is 17 residues. The ends were cut back, 4 bases at V and 6 bases at J, with 27 bases in the middle. To note about this clone: Antigen: not known.

Expressed TCRB transcripts got sequenced, as all isolated RNA was reverse transcribed. TCRdb's copy holds only in-frame clones and misses some; the assay was immunoSEQ multiplex PCR. The repertoire includes around 450,000 clones, over 10% of them detected once, and roughly 0.046% sits in the top ten. Study-level findings and limits: VDJ junctions from type 1 diabetes patients carried fewer insertions and larger deletions. Patients' naive, central memory and Treg TCRB repertoires seemed closer to one another than those of healthy donors.

Researchers reported sorting CD4+ naive, central memory, regulatory and stem cell-like memory cells via CD45RO/CCR7/CD25/CD127/CD95/CD27. The sequence came from a woman under 30 in good health. The rearrangement links TRBV29-1 to TRBJ1-1; D perhaps matches TRBD1 (5 bases). Material for sequencing was naive CD4+ T cells from blood. The chain's CDR3 is CSVGDASAGQGSAEAFF. Here the CDR3 DNA reads TGCAGCGTTGGGGACGCGAGTGCGGGTCAGGGAAGCGCTGAAGCTTTCTTT.